The 27 T cell receptor beta chains below come from one sample, sequenced in a study of cytomegalovirus exposure and HLA in healthy donors. A multiplex PCR was run with 60 Vbeta primers and 13 Jbeta primers. Sequenced by immunoSEQ multiplex PCR; TCRdb stores in-frame clones only, minus some. The sample consists of more than 90,000 clones, around 80% of them appearing once. What was sequenced was PBMCs. These receptors all come from a woman aged 55-69 years in good health and CMV-seronegative.

This chain links TRBV5-4 with TRBJ1-2; weak D call: TRBD1 (5 bases). Trimming removed 2 bases at V and 4 bases at J, with 9 bases between. The CDR3 spans 13 residues. Germline loops: CDR1 SGHNT, CDR2 YYREEE (reference sequence). CDR3 sequence reads: CASSLWGGYGYTF. In nucleotides, the CDR3 is TGTGCCAGCAGCTTATGGGGGGGCTATGGCTACACCTTC.

J is TRBJ1-1 and V is TRBV6-5; TRBD1 aligns across 9 bases. V gave up 6 bases and J gave up 11 bases; unmatched junction bases: 13. This CDR3 has 14 residues. Germline V gives CDR1 MNHEY, CDR2 SVGAGI. The CDR3 spells CASSTGTGTRRAFF. The CDR3, as DNA: TGTGCCAGCAGCACTGGGACAGGGACTCGACGGGCTTTCTTT.

This clone was observed a handful of times. V is TRBV2 and J is TRBJ2-7; possibly TRBD1 for D (5 bases). Germline CDR1 and CDR2: SNHLY and FYNNEI. Trimming took 7 bases from V and 7 from J, leaving 20 bases between them. The CDR3 extends over 14 amino acids. CDR3 coding DNA: TGTGCCAGCACAGCCAGGGAATACCCTAGGGAGCAGTACTTC. Translation gives CASTAREYPREQYF. The full variable domain, completed using reference TRBV2 and TRBJ2-7, is EPEVTQTPSHQVTQMGQEVILRCVPISNHLYFYWYRQILGQKVEFLVSFYNNEISEKSEIFDDQFSVERPDGSNFTLKIRSTKLEDSAMYFCASTAREYPREQYFGPGTRLTVT.

V and J are TRBV27 and TRBJ1-4; TRBD1 is a possible D gene (6 bases). V lost 7 bases, J lost 7 bases, and 16 bases lay in between. There are 14 residues in the CDR3. Looked up from germline, CDR1 is MNHEY and CDR2 is SMNVEV (reference sequence). Here the CDR3 DNA reads TGTGCCAGCATGCCGCAGGGGAGGGGTGAAAAACTGTTTTTT. This gives the protein CASMPQGRGEKLFF.

This clone was picked up a small number of times. The J gene is TRBJ2-1, the V gene TRBV5-6; 7 positions agree with TRBD1. The CDR3 consists of 15 residues. Germline CDR1 SGHDT, CDR2 YYEEEE. The J segment lost 2 bases and the V segment lost 2 bases, leaving 4 bases of the junction unmatched. CDR3 sequence (DNA): TGTGCCAGCAGCTTAGGACAGGTTGCCTACAATGAGCAGTTCTTC. This gives the protein CASSLGQVAYNEQFF.

V and J are TRBV29-1 and TRBJ2-7, with 9 bases lining up with TRBD1. The CDR3 runs to 15 residues. The V segment lost 3 bases and the J segment 1 base; nucleotides outside the gene matches: 7. The germline CDR1 and CDR2 sequences are SQVTM and ANQGSEA. CDR3: CSVEGRDRDSYEQYF. In DNA form, the CDR3 reads TGCAGCGTTGAGGGTCGGGACAGGGATTCCTACGAGCAGTACTTC.

The V and J genes are TRBV28 and TRBJ1-1; possibly TRBD1 for D (5 bases). The CDR3 consists of 14 residues. Trimming pared 2 bases from V and 7 bases from J, leaving 14 bases between. Germline CDR1 MDHEN, CDR2 SYDVKM. CDR3 amino acids: CASSLPLSQGEAFF. Here the CDR3 DNA reads TGTGCCAGCAGTTTACCCCTCTCGCAGGGTGAAGCTTTCTTT. Drawing the rest from reference TRBV28 and TRBJ1-1, the complete variable domain is DVKVTQSSRYLVKRTGEKVFLECVQDMDHENMFWYRQDPGLGLRLIYFSYDVKMKEKGDIPEGYSVSREKKERFSLILESASTNQTSMYLCASSLPLSQGEAFFGQGTRLTVV.

This chain joins TRBV5-8 and TRBJ2-3; 14 bases are a match to TRBD2. J was trimmed by 4 bases and V by 4 bases; bases with no gene match: 11. CDR1 is SGHTS, CDR2 YDEGEE, per germline. The CDR3 spans 18 residues. CDR3 sequence: CASSRAGTSGRVSDTQYF. The CDR3 region has the DNA TGTGCCAGCAGCCGTGCCGGGACTAGCGGGAGAGTTTCAGATACGCAGTATTTT.

This chain links TRBV25-1 with TRBJ1-4; 7 positions match TRBD1. V gave up 7 bases and J gave up 3 bases; unmatched junction bases: 5. The length of the CDR3 is 14 residues. Germline V CDR1 and CDR2: MGHDK, SYGVNS. The CDR3 is CASIKGGPNEKLFF. For the CDR3, the DNA is TGTGCCAGCATAAAAGGGGGCCCTAATGAAAAACTGTTTTTT.

J is TRBJ1-5 and V is TRBV21-1. TRBV21-1 is recorded as a pseudogene. The length of the CDR3 is 15 residues. In DNA form, the CDR3 reads TGTGCCAGCCCACCCGCGGCCGATAGCAATCAGCCCCAGCATTTT. As protein: CASPPAADSNQPQHF.

This clone was detected only a few times. J is TRBJ1-2 and V is TRBV5-6; maybe TRBD1 (5 bases). Germline CDR1 reads SGHDT; CDR2 reads YYEEEE. The CDR3 spans 15 residues. V was clipped by 3 bases and J by 5 bases, with 17 bases between them. This CDR3 is CASSSGLSPGYGYTF. The CDR3 coding sequence is TGTGCCAGCAGCTCGGGACTTTCACCGGGGTATGGCTACACCTTC.

The chain couples TRBV13 to TRBJ1-1; D not resolved. Trimming left V 3 bases short and J 0 bases short, with 11 bases between. This CDR3 spans 15 amino acids. Germline-derived CDR1 and CDR2 are PRHDT and FYEKMQ (reference sequence). This CDR3 is CASSFRSGLNTEAFF. CDR3 coding DNA: TGTGCCAGCAGCTTTCGATCCGGGTTGAACACTGAAGCTTTCTTT.

The rearrangement links TRBV27 to TRBJ1-1; D gene unclear. CDR3 length: 14 residues. Trimming took off 9 bases at V and 3 bases at J, with 17 bases between the two ends. CDR1 is MNHEY, CDR2 SMNVEV, per germline (reference sequence). CDR3 DNA sequence: TGTGCCAGTAGAAACGGAGGGATCGACACTGAAGCTTTCTTT. Its protein product is CASRNGGIDTEAFF.

This chain uses TRBV10-1 with TRBJ2-7; D might be TRBD1 (5 bases). Germline V CDR1 and CDR2: WNHNN, SYGVQD (reference sequence). Trimming took 3 bases from V and 2 from J, leaving 11 bases between them. CDR3 size: 14 residues. CDR3 sequence: CASSDPDRPYEQYF. The DNA for the CDR3 is TGCGCCAGCAGTGACCCAGACAGACCCTACGAGCAGTACTTC.

The chain employs TRBV20-1 and TRBJ2-7; D gene unclear. The germline gives CDR1 DFQATT, CDR2 SNEGSKA (reference sequence). CDR3 length: 11 residues. Trimming removed 6 bases at V and 4 bases at J, with 10 bases between. The CDR3 loop is CSAPDKYEQYF. Here the CDR3 DNA reads TGCAGTGCCCCCGACAAGTACGAGCAGTACTTC.

This clone was seen a few times. This rearrangement joins TRBV10-3 to TRBJ2-7, with 15 bases identical to TRBD2. The CDR3 has 18 amino acids. V shed 4 bases, J shed 4 bases, and the junction held 11 bases outside the gene matches. Germline CDR1 and CDR2: ENHRY and SYGVKD. DNA for the CDR3: TGTGCCATCAGTGGGACTAGCGGGAGGGACGTGAGAGTATACGAGCAGTACTTC. Amino acids: CAISGTSGRDVRVYEQYF.

The chain's CDR3 is CATLEATSYNSPLHF. CDR3 DNA: TGTGCCACCCTGGAGGCGACCTCCTATAATTCACCCCTCCACTTT. The genes are TRBV27 and TRBJ1-6; D is ambiguous. The CDR3 spans 15 residues. Between the trimmed V and J ends, which lost 10 bases and 0 bases, there was a span of 13 bases. In germline, CDR1 is MNHEY, CDR2 SMNVEV (reference sequence).

The chain couples TRBV4-3 to TRBJ2-2; 8 bases are shared with TRBD1. Trimming cost V 1 base and J 3 bases; bases outside gene matches: 7. Per germline, CDR1 LGHNA and CDR2 YSLEER. The CDR3 is 17 amino acids. CDR3 sequence: CASSQGGDRIYTGELFF. For the CDR3, the DNA is TGCGCCAGCAGCCAAGGGGGGGACAGGATATACACCGGGGAGCTGTTTTTT.

The chain couples TRBV7-6 to TRBJ2-5; D gene uncertain. The CDR3 has 15 amino acids. Germline loops: CDR1 SGHVS, CDR2 FNYEAQ. Trimming left V 1 base short and J 0 bases short, with 9 bases between. The CDR3 spells CASSLGATYQETQYF. CDR3 nucleotide sequence: TGTGCCAGCAGCTTAGGTGCTACGTACCAAGAGACCCAGTACTTC.

This chain uses TRBV28 with TRBJ2-2; 7 bases are a match to TRBD1. Unmatched junction bases numbered 15, after V lost 8 bases and J lost 6 bases. Germline values: CDR1 MDHEN, CDR2 SYDVKM. CDR3 length: 16 residues. CDR3 coding DNA: TGTGCCAGCCGGCGAGACAGGGAGTATGGGGCCGGGGAGCTGTTTTTT. This codes for CASRRDREYGAGELFF.

The rearrangement links TRBV6-5 to TRBJ2-7, with D perhaps matching TRBD1 (5 bases). The ends were cut back, 2 bases at V and 4 bases at J, with 9 bases in the middle. In germline, CDR1 is MNHEY, CDR2 SVGAGI. The CDR3 length is 13 residues. The chain's CDR3 is CASSYNRQYEQYF. The CDR3 DNA follows: TGTGCCAGCAGTTACAACCGACAGTACGAGCAGTACTTC.

The chain uses TRBV7-2 and TRBJ2-5; 13 bases are a match to TRBD2. Trimming took 5 bases from V and 4 from J; bases not matched to a gene: 4. The CDR3 has 15 residues. CDR1 and CDR2 (germline): SGHTA, FQGNSA. The CDR3 nucleotides are TGTGCCAGCAGCACGCGACTAGCGGGAGGAGAGACCCAGTACTTC. Amino acids: CASSTRLAGGETQYF.

In its sample, this clone was seen a few times. The chain combines TRBV5-4 with TRBJ1-2; no clear D gene. The CDR3 contains 14 residues. Germline lookup yields CDR1 SGHNT and CDR2 YYREEE (reference sequence). Trimming stripped 6 bases from V and 8 bases from J, with 20 bases between. This chain's CDR3 is CASIPRGRRGGYTF. The CDR3, as DNA: TGTGCCAGCATCCCGAGAGGTAGGCGAGGAGGCTACACCTTC.

This clone has a handful of counts. This chain uses TRBV7-2 with TRBJ2-7; 10 bases map to TRBD1. V was pared by 3 bases and J by 1 base, with 3 bases of the junction left unmatched. This CDR3 is built from 15 residues. The germline CDR1 and CDR2 sequences are SGHTA and FQGNSA. The CDR3 loop reads CASSFGTGASYEQYF. The CDR3 DNA is TGTGCCAGCAGCTTCGGGACAGGGGCGTCCTACGAGCAGTACTTC.

V gene TRBV2 combines with J gene TRBJ1-2; 10 nucleotides agree with TRBD1. The CDR3 contains 15 residues. The germline V gene encodes CDR1 SNHLY and CDR2 FYNNEI. Unmatched junction bases numbered 7, after V lost 1 base and J lost 8 bases. The CDR3 nucleotides read TGTGCCAGCAGTGAAGAGGCTGGGACAGGGGCCGGCTACACCTTC. Translating it yields CASSEEAGTGAGYTF.

The chain links TRBV9 to TRBJ2-3; D not certain. Germline lookup yields CDR1 SGDLS and CDR2 YYNGEE. The CDR3 has 14 amino acids. V was cut by 0 bases and J by 2 bases, with 7 bases left in between. The CDR3 sequence is CASSVERNTDTQYF. In nucleotides, the CDR3 is TGTGCCAGCAGCGTAGAGCGCAACACAGATACGCAGTATTTT.

CDR3 coding DNA: TGTGCCATTAAACAGGGGCCGCCTGGGGCCAACGTCCTGACTTTC. Its translation is CAIKQGPPGANVLTF. V usage is TRBV10-3 and J usage is TRBJ2-6; TRBD1 agrees at 7 bases. The CDR3 contains 15 residues. The germline V gene has CDR1 ENHRY and CDR2 SYGVKD. After removal of 9 bases from V and 2 bases from J, the junction contained 7 bases not matched to a gene.